These 13 T cell receptor beta chains came from one sample sequenced in a study of blood T cells in healthy people across ages. Using a J-beta primer mix together with a sample-barcoded 5' primer, a second PCR was run for roughly 7 to 11 cycles. Each CDR3 protein is one row after TCRdb ran MiXCR on the 5' RACE reads. The sample includes 950,000 to 1,200,000 distinct CDR3 sequences, under 40% of them seen just once. The sequenced sample consisted of blood. The receptors originated from a man aged 18 to 30 in good health.

This chain links TRBV7-3 with TRBJ1-2; 8 bases are shared with TRBD1. In germline, CDR1 is SGHTA, CDR2 FQGTGA. The CDR3 length is 15 residues. V shed 5 bases, J shed 2 bases, and the junction held 7 bases outside the gene matches. The CDR3 here is CASSVAAGGNYGYTF. The CDR3 DNA follows: TGTGCCAGCAGCGTAGCCGCAGGGGGCAACTATGGCTACACCTTC.

This clonotype was picked up many times. The chain links TRBV4-3 to TRBJ1-2, with D uncertain. Trimming shortened V by 0 bases and J by 0 bases, and 11 bases separated the two germline ends. The CDR3 has 16 residues. Germline values: CDR1 LGHNA, CDR2 YSLEER. The CDR3 region has the DNA TGCGCCAGCAGCCAAGAGATAACTAATTCTAACTATGGCTACACCTTC. This codes for CASSQEITNSNYGYTF.

This clonotype was detected a few times. The V gene is TRBV2, the J gene TRBJ1-1, with TRBD1 as a possible D gene (5 bases). The CDR3 has 14 residues. Germline V CDR1 and CDR2: SNHLY, FYNNEI. V was shortened by 4 bases and J by 3 bases, with 12 bases between the two germline ends. The CDR3 loop reads CASSAFGGDTEAFF. DNA of the CDR3: TGTGCCAGCAGTGCGTTCGGGGGGGACACTGAAGCTTTCTTT.

The sample holds a few counts of this clonotype. The chain is built from TRBV20-1 and TRBJ2-7; D is ambiguous. Germline CDR1 is DFQATT and CDR2 is SNEGSKA (reference sequence). Trimming stripped 1 base from V and 2 bases from J, with 12 bases between. The CDR3 is 14 amino acids. In DNA form, the CDR3 reads TGCAGTGCTAGAGGCACGGGCGAACCCTACGAGCAGTACTTC. Translating gives CSARGTGEPYEQYF.

The DNA of the CDR3 is TGTGCCAGCAGCGCCCGACTCATCGGGGCACAGAGTGAGCTGTATTTT. Amino acid sequence: CASSARLIGAQSELYF. The chain has TRBV2 and TRBJ2-3; perhaps D is TRBD1 or TRBD2 (5 bases each). Per the germline V gene, CDR1 is SNHLY and CDR2 is FYNNEI. This CDR3 contains 16 residues. Trimming removed 6 bases at V and 14 bases at J, with 30 bases between.

The genes are TRBV12-3 or TRBV12-4 and TRBJ1-1; a weak D match, TRBD1 (5 bases). The length of the CDR3 is 14 residues. Deletions cut 3 bases from V and 6 bases from J, with 14 bases between. The CDR3 reads CASSFQGTEAEAFF. CDR3 nucleotides: TGTGCCAGCAGTTTTCAGGGAACTGAAGCTGAAGCTTTCTTT.

There are a few counts of this clonotype. V is TRBV2 and J is TRBJ1-2; D possibly corresponds to TRBD1 (5 bases). The V gene lost 3 bases and the J gene lost 4 bases, with 9 bases spanning the gap. Per germline, CDR1 SNHLY and CDR2 FYNNEI. The CDR3 is 13 residues long. For the CDR3, the DNA is TGTGCCAGCAGTGACAGGGAGGCCTATGGCTACACCTTC. Amino acids: CASSDREAYGYTF. Variable domain in full (rest from reference TRBV2 and TRBJ1-2): EPEVTQTPSHQVTQMGQEVILRCVPISNHLYFYWYRQILGQKVEFLVSFYNNEISEKSEIFDDQFSVERPDGSNFTLKIRSTKLEDSAMYFCASSDREAYGYTFGSGTRLTVV.

A few counts support this clonotype. The gene calls are TRBV5-1 and TRBJ2-1; D possibly corresponds to TRBD2 (5 bases). CDR3 length: 14 amino acids. Germline-derived CDR1 and CDR2 are SGHRS and YFSETQ. Between the trimmed V and J ends, which lost 0 bases and 6 bases, there was a span of 10 bases. The CDR3 sequence: CASSLEGDRNEQFF. CDR3 DNA: TGCGCCAGCAGCTTGGAGGGAGATCGCAATGAGCAGTTCTTC.

This clonotype was counted only a few times. The V gene is TRBV20-1, the J gene TRBJ1-4; 7 bases align to TRBD1. V shed 4 bases and J 2 bases; nucleotides not matched to a gene: 16. Germline CDR1 DFQATT, CDR2 SNEGSKA (reference sequence). This CDR3 is 18 amino acids long. CDR3 residues: CSATEQGFGLVTNEKLFF. In DNA, the CDR3 is TGCAGTGCTACTGAACAGGGGTTCGGCTTGGTGACTAATGAAAAACTGTTTTTT.

In its sample, this clonotype was seen a few times. The gene calls are TRBV20-1 and TRBJ2-1; 8 nucleotides match TRBD2. Looked up from germline, CDR1 is DFQATT and CDR2 is SNEGSKA (reference sequence). The CDR3 sequence is 13 residues long. The V gene end was trimmed by 6 bases and the J gene end by 5 bases; junction bases not matched to a gene: 6. The CDR3 here is CSAGRDPNNEQFF. CDR3 in DNA: TGCAGTGCCGGGAGGGACCCGAACAATGAGCAGTTCTTC.

This clonotype was picked up a small number of times. The chain joins TRBV20-1 to TRBJ2-7; tentative D call: TRBD1 (6 bases). The germline V gene has CDR1 DFQATT and CDR2 SNEGSKA (reference sequence). Trimming shortened V by 3 bases and J by 2 bases, and 11 bases separated the two germline ends. This CDR3 region has 13 residues. The CDR3 DNA reads as TGCAGTGCTAGTAGACAGGCGACCTACGAGCAGTACTTC. Amino acids: CSASRQATYEQYF.

This clonotype was picked up a small number of times. The CDR3 bases are TGCGCCAGCAGCCCGGGACAGGGCAACGCGAACACCGGGGAGCTGTTTTTT. Its translation: CASSPGQGNANTGELFF. This sequence joins TRBV5-1 and TRBJ2-2; 9 bases are shared with TRBD1. Trimming at V came to 4 bases and at J to 0 bases, leaving 7 bases not matched to a gene. The germline V gene encodes CDR1 SGHRS and CDR2 YFSETQ. CDR3 length: 17 amino acids.

To note about this clonotype: One junction end does not reproduce the germline sequence, and a read error may be involved. In DNA, the CDR3 is TGTGCCAGCAGCTTACTCGTCTACCAAGCGACCCAGTACTTC. Translation gives CASSLLVYQATQYF. The chain combines TRBV7-2 with TRBJ2-5; D remains ambiguous. Germline V gene lookup returns CDR1 SGHTA and CDR2 FQGNSA. The CDR3 totals 14 residues.